The next 20 T cell receptor beta chains were all read from a single sample in a study of blood T cells in healthy people across ages. It was with a sample-barcoded 5' primer and a J-beta primer mix that a second PCR of roughly 7 to 12 cycles was run. Via MiXCR, TCRdb re-called the 5' RACE reads, giving one row per CDR3 protein. The profile shows more than 900,000 distinct CDR3 sequences, roughly 28% of them singletons. A further study also used this sample, focusing on T cells of mothers and their children.

Sequenced material: blood. The receptors shown here come from a woman aged 40 to 50 in good health.

This chain links TRBV4-3 with TRBJ2-7; the D is unclear. Germline V CDR1 and CDR2: LGHNA, YSLEER. V gave up 0 bases and J gave up 0 bases, with 9 bases separating them. The CDR3 runs 15 residues. CDR3 in amino acids: CASSQDARSSYEQYF. The CDR3, as DNA: TGCGCCAGCAGCCAAGATGCGAGGAGCTCCTACGAGCAGTACTTC.

This rearrangement joins TRBV7-3 to TRBJ2-5, with D tentatively TRBD2 (6 bases). This CDR3 is 13 amino acids long. Germline lookup yields CDR1 SGHTA and CDR2 FQGTGA. Trimming took off 6 bases at V and 4 bases at J, with 12 bases between the two ends. CDR3 residues: CASSLNGRETQYF. In DNA, the CDR3 is TGTGCCAGCAGTCTTAACGGGAGAGAGACCCAGTACTTC.

This clonotype was counted many times. The chain joins TRBV7-2 to TRBJ2-1; 8 positions match TRBD2. Trimming cost V 6 bases and J 2 bases; bases outside gene matches: 6. CDR3 length: 15 residues. CDR1 and CDR2 (germline): SGHTA, FQGNSA. The CDR3 DNA reads TGTGCCAGCAGACCGAGCGGGGGCCCCTACAATGAGCAGTTCTTC. Its protein product is CASRPSGGPYNEQFF.

Concerning this clonotype: A clone one base away is much larger, so this may be a read error. The genes are TRBV11-2 and TRBJ2-1; 7 nucleotides align to TRBD2. The CDR3 runs to 17 residues. The germline gives CDR1 SGHAT, CDR2 FQNNGV. The CDR3 loop is CACSPPGGPPSYNEQFF. The CDR3 DNA is TGTGCCTGCAGCCCCCCGGGAGGCCCACCCTCCTACAATGAGCAGTTCTTC.

This clonotype was counted a few times. The rearrangement links TRBV28 to TRBJ1-2; TRBD1 agrees at 8 bases. CDR1 and CDR2 (germline): MDHEN, SYDVKM. The CDR3 has 16 residues. V lost 3 bases, J lost 4 bases, and 10 bases stayed unmatched. CDR3 protein: CASSLAGGSVGYGYTF. CDR3 coding DNA: TGTGCCAGCAGTTTGGCAGGGGGCTCGGTTGGCTATGGCTACACCTTC.

This clonotype came up a few times. The rearrangement joins TRBV3-1 to TRBJ1-6; no definite D call. Germline CDR1 and CDR2: LGHDT and YNNKEL (reference sequence). The CDR3 runs to 14 residues. With 1 base removed from V and 6 bases from J, the gap between germline ends came to 7 bases. The CDR3 region has the DNA TGTGCCAGCAGCCAAGGGGGTAGTAATTCACCCCTCCACTTT. Its protein is CASSQGGSNSPLHF. Combining the CDR3 with reference TRBV3-1 and TRBJ1-6 gives the whole variable domain DTAVSQTPKYLVTQMGNDKSIKCEQNLGHDTMYWYKQDSKKFLKIMFSYNNKELIINETVPNRFSPKSPDKAHLNLHINSLELGDSAVYFCASSQGGSNSPLHFGNGTRLTVT.

A few counts support this clonotype. This sequence joins TRBV11-2 and TRBJ2-2; weak D call: TRBD1 (5 bases). Germline CDR1 SGHAT, CDR2 FQNNGV. The V and J ends lost 5 bases and 6 bases respectively, with 13 bases between them. The length of the CDR3 is 14 residues. The CDR3, as DNA: TGTGCCAGCAGCCCCAGGGTTTTCCCCGGGGAGCTGTTTTTT. Translating it yields CASSPRVFPGELFF. Using reference TRBV11-2 and TRBJ2-2 for the parts outside the CDR3, the full variable domain is EAGVAQSPRYKIIEKRQSVAFWCNPISGHATLYWYQQILGQGPKLLIQFQNNGVVDDSQLPKDRFSAERLKGVDSTLKIQPAKLEDSAVYLCASSPRVFPGELFFGEGSRLTVL.

In the case of this clonotype: The junction does not match germline at one end; this may be a read error. The chain employs TRBV20-1 and TRBJ2-7, with 7 bases aligning to TRBD2. The CDR3 spans 15 residues. Germline assignment: CDR1 DFQATT and CDR2 SNEGSKA (reference sequence). Here the CDR3 DNA reads TGCAATGCTGGCCCCCTAGAGCGGGGCTCCTACGAGCAGTACTTC. It encodes CNAGPLERGSYEQYF.

As to this clonotype: A much larger clone sits a single nucleotide away, making a read error possible. The CDR3 bases are TGCGCCAGCAGCTTGCGAGCAGGGGGCTCCTACAATGAGCAGTACTTC. It codes for CASSLRAGGSYNEQYF. This rearrangement joins TRBV5-1 to TRBJ2-1; TRBD1 matches at 8 bases. The J call is doubtful: the DNA matches TRBJ2-7 better. This CDR3 contains 16 residues. Germline assignment: CDR1 SGHRS and CDR2 YFSETQ.

V is TRBV6-1 and J is TRBJ2-3; D not certain. CDR1 and CDR2 (germline): MNHNS, SASEGT. This CDR3 region has 15 residues. V lost 2 bases, J lost 1 base, and 10 bases lay in between. The CDR3 protein is CASSEKIPGTDTQYF. The CDR3 coding sequence is TGTGCCAGCAGTGAAAAGATCCCCGGCACAGATACGCAGTATTTT.

J is TRBJ2-5 and V is TRBV20-1; D call uncertain. The V gene's germline CDR1 is DFQATT and CDR2 SNEGSKA (reference sequence). Trimming took off 3 bases at V and 5 bases at J, with 16 bases between the two ends. CDR3 size: 14 residues. The CDR3 DNA reads as TGCAGTGCTAGGCTCCCCGCCATCCAGGAGACCCAGTACTTC. Translating it yields CSARLPAIQETQYF.

A remark on this clonotype: The junction differs from germline at one of its ends, possibly a read error. V usage is TRBV4-2 and J usage is TRBJ2-7, with 8 bases that match TRBD1. Germline CDR1 is LGHNA and CDR2 is YNFKEQ. The CDR3 covers 15 residues. DNA of the CDR3: TGTGCCAGCAGCCAAGACGACAGGGGTGACTACGGGCAGTACTTC. Translating gives CASSQDDRGDYGQYF.

The chain employs TRBV7-8 and TRBJ2-7; the match to TRBD1 covers 7 bases. V shed 0 bases, J shed 7 bases, and the junction held 15 bases outside the gene matches. Looked up from germline, CDR1 is SGHVS and CDR2 is FQNEAQ. The CDR3 is made up of 17 amino acids. The CDR3 is CASSLAPRQGRLREQYF. For the CDR3, the DNA is TGTGCCAGCAGCTTAGCCCCCCGACAGGGACGATTGAGGGAGCAGTACTTC.

The chain couples TRBV7-2 to TRBJ1-2; D is possibly TRBD1 (5 bases). The CDR3 runs 13 residues. CDR1 and CDR2 (germline): SGHTA, FQGNSA. Trimming shortened V by 5 bases and J by 8 bases, and 15 bases separated the two germline ends. CDR3 DNA: TGTGCCAGCAGCGACGACAGCCTGAAGGGCTACACCTTC. Amino acid sequence: CASSDDSLKGYTF.

The rearrangement uses TRBV12-3 or TRBV12-4 and TRBJ2-7, with a weak D call TRBD2 (5 bases). CDR3 size: 14 residues. The V gene lost 2 bases and the J gene lost 5 bases, with 13 bases spanning the gap. CDR3 amino acids: CASSLSQRVHEQYF. The CDR3 DNA follows: TGTGCCAGCAGTTTATCCCAGAGGGTCCACGAGCAGTACTTC.

The rearrangement links TRBV9 to TRBJ1-1; no reliable D call. This CDR3 region has 13 residues. Trimming left V 0 bases short and J 7 bases short, with 10 bases between. From germline, CDR1 is SGDLS and CDR2 YYNGEE. CDR3 sequence reads: CASSVEPDLEAFF. CDR3 coding DNA: TGTGCCAGCAGCGTAGAACCGGACCTTGAAGCTTTCTTT.

As for this clonotype: Given a much more abundant clone one base away, this may be a read error. This chain connects TRBV5-1 to TRBJ2-7; 7 nucleotides align to TRBD1. Germline values: CDR1 SGHRS, CDR2 YFSETQ. The CDR3 loop spans 17 amino acids. The CDR3 bases are TGCGCCAGCAGCTCATTGAGGGGGCAAGCGAACGCCTACGAGCGGTACTTC. Translated, it gives CASSSLRGQANAYERYF. Using reference TRBV5-1 and TRBJ2-7 for the parts outside the CDR3, the full variable domain is KAGVTQTPRYLIKTRGQQVTLSCSPISGHRSVSWYQQTPGQGLQFLFEYFSETQRNKGNFPGRFSGRQFSNSRSEMNVSTLELGDSALYLCASSSLRGQANAYERYFGPGTRLTVT.

As concerns this clonotype: Relative to the germline gene, one junction end is altered; a read error may explain this. V and J are TRBV7-8 and TRBJ1-5, with a possible D match to TRBD1 (5 bases). This CDR3 contains 17 residues. CDR1 and CDR2 from the germline V gene are SGHVS and FQNEAQ. The CDR3 bases are TGTGCCGGCAGCTTAGGCGGCGCGGGGGAGAGCAATCAGCCCCAGCATTTT. It specifies CAGSLGGAGESNQPQHF.

The chain uses TRBV30 and TRBJ1-2, with unresolved D. Germline V gene data show CDR1 as GTSNPN and CDR2 as SVGIG (reference sequence). CDR3 length: 12 amino acids. Between the trimmed V and J ends, which lost 4 bases and 4 bases, there was a span of 10 bases. DNA of the CDR3: TGTGCCTGGACGGTCTATAGCTATGGCTACACCTTC. Its protein product is CAWTVYSYGYTF.

As concerns this clonotype: At one end the junction does not follow the germline gene, possibly because of a read error. This chain uses TRBV9 with TRBJ2-6, with 12 bases identical to TRBD1. The CDR3 spans 19 residues. The germline V gene encodes CDR1 SGDLS and CDR2 YYNGEE. For the CDR3, the DNA is TGTACCAGCGGGAGGGAGTGGGACAGGGGGCTTTCTGGGGCCAACGTCCTGACTTTC. Protein product: CTSGREWDRGLSGANVLTF.